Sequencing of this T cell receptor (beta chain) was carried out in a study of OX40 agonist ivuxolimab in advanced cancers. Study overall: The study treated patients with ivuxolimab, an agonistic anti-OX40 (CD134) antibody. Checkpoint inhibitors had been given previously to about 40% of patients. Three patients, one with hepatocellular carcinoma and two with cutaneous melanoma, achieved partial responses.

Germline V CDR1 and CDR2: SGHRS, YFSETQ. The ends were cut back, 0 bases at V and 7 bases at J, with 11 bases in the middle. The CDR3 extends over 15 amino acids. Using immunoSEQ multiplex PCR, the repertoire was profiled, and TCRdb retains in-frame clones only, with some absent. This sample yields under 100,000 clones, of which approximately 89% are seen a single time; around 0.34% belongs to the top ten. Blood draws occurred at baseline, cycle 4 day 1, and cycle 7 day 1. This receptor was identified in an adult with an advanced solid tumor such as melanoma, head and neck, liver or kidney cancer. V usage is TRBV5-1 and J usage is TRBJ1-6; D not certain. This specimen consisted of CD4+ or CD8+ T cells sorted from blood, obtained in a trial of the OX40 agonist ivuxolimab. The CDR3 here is CASSLAETRNSPLHF. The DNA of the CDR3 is TGCGCCAGCAGCTTGGCAGAGACAAGGAATTCACCCCTCCACTTT.